The entry that follows covers one T cell receptor (beta chain) sequence. The target antigen is unknown. At sampling all donors were nominally healthy, likely with unrecorded immune exposures. The PCR used 60 Vbeta and 13 Jbeta primers. Using immunoSEQ multiplex PCR, the repertoire was profiled, and TCRdb retains in-frame clones only, with some absent. Altogether about 88,000 clones are present, around 90% being singletons, with the ten largest covering under 2.5%. The sample originates from a study of cytomegalovirus exposure and HLA in healthy donors. General study points: In a later analysis, at a false discovery rate of 0.05, 15,000 to 20,000 TCR beta sequences were associated with HLA alleles. The study recorded over 150 TCR beta chains that were cytomegalovirus-associated. Common viral pathogens were later found to be apparently linked to several of the most significant clusters.

This sequence originates from a man between 18 and 35 years old in good health and CMV-seronegative. The sequenced sample consisted of PBMCs.

The CDR3 is CASSGRGLRSMSSYNEQFF. The CDR3 region has the DNA TGTGCCAGCAGTGGCCGTGGGTTGAGGTCTATGAGCTCCTACAATGAGCAGTTCTTC. The chain joins TRBV6-1 to TRBJ2-1, with unresolved D. Germline assignment: CDR1 MNHNS and CDR2 SASEGT. This CDR3 has 19 amino acids. V gave up 4 bases and J gave up 0 bases, with 22 bases separating them.